The clone carrying this T cell receptor (beta chain) was detected many times. The antigen is undetermined. This record belongs to a study of blood T cells in healthy people across ages. Primed by a sample-barcoded 5' primer and a J-beta primer mix, a second PCR proceeded for roughly 7 to 11 cycles. The template-switch adaptor was a 5' adaptor with 12 random nucleotides. It tagged each cDNA molecule. Via MiXCR, TCRdb re-called the 5' RACE reads, giving one row per CDR3 protein. The sample lists around 1.5 million distinct CDR3 sequences; approximately 32% were seen once. They isolated at least 7 million PBMCs from each sample. Study conclusions and caveats: Expanded clonotype shifts may have been confounded, as the donors had an unknown CMV status.

V was cut by 3 bases and J by 0 bases, with 14 bases left in between. Germline CDR1 MGHRA, CDR2 YSYEKL. This CDR3 has 16 amino acids. The source is a woman aged 25-40 years in good health. The sequencing input was blood. The V call is TRBV4-1, the J call TRBJ2-5; D is perhaps TRBD1 or TRBD2 (5 bases each). Written as DNA, the CDR3 is TGCGCCAGCAGCCAGGACCGGGACCGAAACCAAGAGACCCAGTACTTC. Its translation: CASSQDRDRNQETQYF.